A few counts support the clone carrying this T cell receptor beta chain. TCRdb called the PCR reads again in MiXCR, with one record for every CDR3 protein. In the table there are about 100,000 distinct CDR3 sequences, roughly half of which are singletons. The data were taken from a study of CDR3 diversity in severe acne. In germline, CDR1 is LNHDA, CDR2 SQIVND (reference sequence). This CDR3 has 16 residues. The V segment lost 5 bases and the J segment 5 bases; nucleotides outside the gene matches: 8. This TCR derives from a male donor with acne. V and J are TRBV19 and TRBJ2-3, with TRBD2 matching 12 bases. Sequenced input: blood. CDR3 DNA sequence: TGTGCCAGTAGTGCGACTAGCGGGAGAGCGGTAGATACGCAGTATTTT. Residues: CASSATSGRAVDTQYF.